The 18 T cell receptor beta chains reported below all come from one sample, sequenced in a study of cytomegalovirus exposure and HLA in healthy donors (dated by TCRdb to between 2016 and 2019). Library preparation was by the immunoSEQ multiplex PCR assay. The multiplex PCR relied on a mix of 60 forward primers for TCR Vbeta segments and 13 reverse primers for TCR Jbeta segments. TCRdb obtained this table from immuneACCESS and retained in-frame rearrangements with V and J assigned. These tables miss some clones; where compared with another copy, unresolved V genes account for less than half of the shortfall, and the remainder is unexplained. Counted in this sample were 150,000 or so clones; 70% to 85% of them appeared once. The ten largest account for more than 4% of the sample. Sequencing was done on a sample of PBMCs. The receptors come from a male donor in good health and CMV-seropositive.

The gene calls are TRBV6-1 and TRBJ2-2; 7 bases agree with TRBD1. Germline-derived CDR1 and CDR2 are MNHNS and SASEGT. The CDR3 extends over 13 amino acids. J gave up 4 bases and V 7 bases, and 3 bases lay outside the gene matches. The CDR3 coding sequence is TGTGCCAGCAAGGGGGCGCGCACCGGGGAGCTGTTTTTT. It encodes CASKGARTGELFF.

The V call is TRBV6-1, the J call TRBJ2-5, with D perhaps matching TRBD1 (6 bases). Trimming cost V 5 bases and J 4 bases, with 17 bases left between them. The length of the CDR3 is 15 residues. Germline CDR1 and CDR2: MNHNS and SASEGT. The CDR3 region has the DNA TGTGCCAGCAGTAGCCAAGGGGGTAGTAGAGAGACCCAGTACTTC. This sequence encodes CASSSQGGSRETQYF.

The V call is TRBV28, the J call TRBJ2-5, with D tentatively TRBD2 (6 bases). The V gene's germline CDR1 is MDHEN and CDR2 SYDVKM. The CDR3 runs to 14 residues. V was trimmed by 2 bases and J by 4 bases, leaving 11 bases between them. In DNA form, the CDR3 reads TGTGCCAGCAGTTTACTGGGGGGAGGAGAGACCCAGTACTTC. Its translation is CASSLLGGGETQYF. The variable domain in full, with the rest retrieved from reference TRBV28 and TRBJ2-5, is DVKVTQSSRYLVKRTGEKVFLECVQDMDHENMFWYRQDPGLGLRLIYFSYDVKMKEKGDIPEGYSVSREKKERFSLILESASTNQTSMYLCASSLLGGGETQYFGPGTRLLVL.

The CDR3 DNA sequence: TGTGCCAGCAGCTTGGGAACAGGGAGGGGTTATCAGCCCCAGCATTTT. Amino acid sequence: CASSLGTGRGYQPQHF. The V gene is TRBV5-5, the J gene TRBJ1-5; tentatively, D is TRBD1 (6 bases). Germline V gives CDR1 SGHKS, CDR2 YYEKEE (reference sequence). Trimming removed 0 bases at V and 5 bases at J, with 15 bases between. The CDR3 runs 16 residues.

This clone was seen only once. A junction end diverges from the germline sequence, so it may reflect a read error. This chain joins TRBV2 and TRBJ2-5, with 10 bases fitting TRBD2. CDR3 length: 15 amino acids. The germline gives CDR1 SNHLY, CDR2 FYNNEI. CDR3 in DNA: TGTGCCAGCAGCGAAGGACTAGCGGCTCAAGAGACCCAGTACTTC. It translates to CASSEGLAAQETQYF.

The chain employs TRBV7-3 and TRBJ2-1; 16 bases match TRBD2. V shed 4 bases and J 5 bases; nucleotides not matched to a gene: 14. This CDR3 comprises 20 residues. The germline V gene has CDR1 SGHTA and CDR2 FQGTGA. As DNA, the CDR3 is TGTGCCAGCAGCTCGCCCGGGACTAGCGGGAGGGCCGAGTTCGACAATGAGCAGTTCTTC. It specifies CASSSPGTSGRAEFDNEQFF. Full variable domain (missing parts from reference TRBV7-3 and TRBJ2-1): GAGVSQTPSNKVTEKGKYVELRCDPISGHTALYWYRQSLGQGPEFLIYFQGTGAADDSGLPNDRFFAVRPEGSVSTLKIQRTERGDSAVYLCASSSPGTSGRAEFDNEQFFGPGTRLTVL.

The V and J genes are TRBV7-2 and TRBJ2-3, with 10 positions matching TRBD2. The germline CDR1 and CDR2 sequences are SGHTA and FQGNSA. The junction had 2 bases not matched to a gene; V was cut back by 5 bases and J by 3 bases. The CDR3 is 14 residues long. CDR3 sequence: CASSATSGTDTQYF. CDR3 bases: TGTGCCAGCAGCGCGACTAGCGGGACAGATACGCAGTATTTT.

This rearrangement joins TRBV28 to TRBJ2-7; possible D gene TRBD1, 6 bases. This CDR3 is built from 13 residues. V lost 6 bases to trimming and J lost 0 bases, with 9 bases between them. Germline CDR1 MDHEN, CDR2 SYDVKM. The CDR3 DNA is TGTGCCAGCAGCCGAGGGGGCTCCTACGAGCAGTACTTC. It encodes CASSRGGSYEQYF.

With respect to this clone: At one of its ends the junction is not consistent with the germline gene, which may arise from a read error. The chain uses TRBV19 and TRBJ2-6, with D perhaps TRBD1 (6 bases). Germline CDR1 is LNHDA and CDR2 is SQIVND (reference sequence). The CDR3 runs to 14 residues. The CDR3 sequence: CASSRGSGANGLTF. The CDR3 region has the DNA TGTGCCAGCAGCAGGGGCTCTGGGGCCAACGGCCTGACTTTC.

This clone was observed once. The limits of the CDR3 on the DNA are not certain, so only TCRdb's listed CDR3 is given. The chain couples TRBV11-2 to TRBJ2-2; the listed D gene, TRBD1, was not tested against the DNA. Germline assignment: CDR1 SGHAT and CDR2 FQNNGV. The CDR3 is 19 residues long, ends included. The CDR3: CASSTVFSLDRETTGELFF.

A single count supports this clone. This rearrangement joins TRBV19 to TRBJ2-7, with 8 bases lining up with TRBD2. From germline, CDR1 is LNHDA and CDR2 SQIVND (reference sequence). With 3 bases clipped from V and 2 bases from J, the junction kept 6 bases outside the gene matches. This CDR3 contains 15 residues. This CDR3 reads CASSIYGGRTYEQYF. DNA of the CDR3: TGTGCCAGTAGTATTTATGGCGGGAGGACCTACGAGCAGTACTTC.

V usage is TRBV7-8 and J usage is TRBJ2-5, with a possible D match to TRBD2 (5 bases). The CDR3 length is 15 residues. V gave up 1 base and J gave up 4 bases, with 13 bases separating them. From germline, CDR1 is SGHVS and CDR2 FQNEAQ. CDR3 bases: TGTGCCAGCAGCTTAGAGTGGGTTAGCGTAGAGACCCAGTACTTC. This gives the protein CASSLEWVSVETQYF. The entire variable domain, with the rest obtained from reference TRBV7-8 and TRBJ2-5, is as follows: GAGVSQSPRYKVAKRGQDVALRCDPISGHVSLFWYQQALGQGPEFLTYFQNEAQLDKSGLPSDRFFAERPEGSVSTLKIQRTQQEDSAVYLCASSLEWVSVETQYFGPGTRLLVL.

The rearrangement uses TRBV29-1 and TRBJ1-1, with D perhaps matching TRBD1 (5 bases). Germline V lookup: CDR1 SQVTM, CDR2 ANQGSEA. V was cut by 6 bases and J by 1 base, with 15 bases left in between. This CDR3 comprises 14 residues. In DNA form, the CDR3 reads TGCAGCGTGCGGACACTTACACCGAACACTGAAGCTTTCTTT. It yields the protein CSVRTLTPNTEAFF.

The rearrangement joins TRBV6-1 to TRBJ2-7; possible D gene TRBD2, 5 bases. Germline CDR1 reads MNHNS; CDR2 reads SASEGT. The length of the CDR3 is 13 residues. Trimming removed 2 bases at V and 3 bases at J, with 8 bases between. CDR3 amino acids: CASSERGDYEQYF. The CDR3 DNA reads as TGTGCCAGCAGTGAACGGGGAGACTACGAGCAGTACTTC.

This clone was detected a few times. V gene TRBV25-1 combines with J gene TRBJ2-3; 7 nucleotides line up with TRBD2. V shed 4 bases and J 0 bases; nucleotides not matched to a gene: 7. This CDR3 comprises 16 residues. CDR1 is MGHDK and CDR2 is SYGVNS in the germline V gene. The CDR3 loop is CASSGEAGLSTDTQYF. CDR3 bases: TGTGCCAGCAGTGGGGAAGCGGGACTTAGCACAGATACGCAGTATTTT.

The chain has TRBV5-4 and TRBJ1-4, with 9 bases identical to TRBD1. The length of the CDR3 is 14 residues. V was pared by 2 bases and J by 5 bases, with 1 base of the junction left unmatched. Germline V gives CDR1 SGHNT, CDR2 YYREEE (reference sequence). CDR3 amino acids: CASSLDRGNEKLFF. In DNA, the CDR3 is TGTGCCAGCAGCTTAGACAGGGGGAATGAAAAACTGTTTTTT.

The CDR3 here is CASSATGFDYGYTF. CDR3 sequence (DNA): TGTGCCAGCAGCGCGACAGGGTTTGACTATGGCTACACCTTC. The rearrangement joins TRBV7-9 to TRBJ1-2; TRBD1 agrees at 7 bases. With V trimmed by 5 bases and J by 3 bases, 6 bases remained unmatched. The V gene's germline CDR1 is SEHNR and CDR2 FQNEAQ (reference sequence). This CDR3 has 14 amino acids.

This clone was counted once. This chain joins TRBV13 and TRBJ2-1, with a tentative D call TRBD1 (6 bases). Germline V gene data show CDR1 as PRHDT and CDR2 as FYEKMQ (reference sequence). The CDR3 contains 15 residues. Trimming took off 2 bases at V and 2 bases at J, with 10 bases between the two ends. The CDR3 here is CASSLSGTTYNEQFF. The CDR3 nucleotides are TGTGCCAGCAGCTTATCCGGGACAACCTACAATGAGCAGTTCTTC.